Below are 27 T cell receptor beta chains sequenced from a single sample in a study of cytomegalovirus exposure and HLA in healthy donors. Profiling relied on immunoSEQ multiplex PCR, and the TCRdb table lists in-frame clones only, not all of them. The sample comprises approximately 110,000 clones, about 86% of which are singletons, and under 4.5% rests with the top ten. The sequenced sample was PBMCs. These receptors all stem from a woman aged 18-29 years in good health and CMV-seropositive.

The chain couples TRBV27 to TRBJ2-7, with TRBD2 matching 10 bases. The V and J ends lost 6 bases and 0 bases, in that order; junction bases with no gene match: 8. The CDR3 sequence is 16 residues long. Germline V gene sequence: CDR1 MNHEY, CDR2 SMNVEV (reference sequence). DNA of the CDR3: TGTGCCAGCAGCCGGGCTAGCGGGGGTAGCTCCTACGAGCAGTACTTC. Its translation: CASSRASGGSSYEQYF.

This chain uses TRBV10-3 with TRBJ2-2, with 9 bases aligning to TRBD1. The CDR3 sequence is 18 residues long. The trim removed 2 bases at V and 1 base at J, leaving 8 bases unmatched. Germline CDR1 ENHRY, CDR2 SYGVKD. CDR3 in amino acids: CAISETSPGQGNTGELFF. DNA for the CDR3: TGTGCCATCAGTGAGACCTCGCCGGGACAGGGGAACACCGGGGAGCTGTTTTTT.

This clone was recorded only once. The genes are TRBV6-1 and TRBJ2-7, with a tentative D call TRBD1 (6 bases). The length of the CDR3 is 13 residues. Germline loops: CDR1 MNHNS, CDR2 SASEGT. Trimming removed 5 bases at V and 3 bases at J, with 11 bases between. The CDR3 DNA is TGTGCCAGCAGTTGGACAGTACTCTACGAGCAGTACTTC. Amino acids: CASSWTVLYEQYF.

The rearrangement joins TRBV11-2 to TRBJ1-2, with TRBD1 matching 7 bases. The germline V gene has CDR1 SGHAT and CDR2 FQNNGV. V lost 2 bases and J lost 4; bases outside the gene matches: 4. The CDR3 runs 14 residues. CDR3 bases: TGTGCCAGCAGCTTAAGGCCAGGGGGCTATGGCTACACCTTC. Translating gives CASSLRPGGYGYTF.

The chain links TRBV28 to TRBJ2-7, with D maybe TRBD1 (6 bases). Trimming took 5 bases from V and 0 from J, leaving 14 bases between them. The CDR3 totals 15 residues. Germline V lookup: CDR1 MDHEN, CDR2 SYDVKM. CDR3 sequence reads: CASSASGGPSYEQYF. Here the CDR3 DNA reads TGTGCCAGCAGTGCCTCTGGGGGCCCCTCCTACGAGCAGTACTTC.

The chain is built from TRBV7-8 and TRBJ1-2, with 7 bases that match TRBD1. The V gene's germline CDR1 is SGHVS and CDR2 FQNEAQ. The CDR3 has 14 residues. V gave up 5 bases and J gave up 0 bases; unmatched junction bases: 3. CDR3 sequence (DNA): TGTGCCAGCAGCCCTGGGACAGCTAACTATGGCTACACCTTC. Amino acid sequence: CASSPGTANYGYTF.

The V and J genes are TRBV27 and TRBJ1-2, with a possible D match to TRBD1 (6 bases). The CDR3 extends over 14 amino acids. V dropped 6 bases and J dropped 6 bases, with 17 bases sitting between them. Germline values: CDR1 MNHEY, CDR2 SMNVEV (reference sequence). This chain's CDR3 is CASRQGGGSDGYTF. The CDR3 DNA reads TGTGCCAGCAGACAGGGTGGTGGTTCTGATGGCTACACCTTC.

Points on this clone: Because the CDR3 is missing its conserved closing phenylalanine or tryptophan, this is likely a read error. The limits of the CDR3 on the DNA are not certain, so only TCRdb's listed CDR3 is given. This chain links TRBV6-6 with TRBJ1-2; TRBD1, the table's D call, lacks a check against the DNA. Germline V lookup: CDR1 MNHNY, CDR2 SVGAGI (reference sequence). Both ends counted, the CDR3 spans 12 residues. The CDR3 sequence: CASSPNDRVYRV.

V gene TRBV28 combines with J gene TRBJ1-5; 7 nucleotides line up with TRBD1. This CDR3 is built from 14 residues. Germline V gene data show CDR1 as MDHEN and CDR2 as SYDVKM. The ends lost 4 bases at V and 5 bases at J; junction bases unmatched: 5. CDR3 amino acids: CASSYRQGHQPQHF. In nucleotides, the CDR3 is TGTGCCAGCAGTTATAGACAGGGCCATCAGCCCCAGCATTTT.

V and J are TRBV25-1 and TRBJ1-5, with 7 nucleotides matching TRBD1. Per the germline V gene, CDR1 is MGHDK and CDR2 is SYGVNS. The CDR3 extends over 13 amino acids. The J segment lost 4 bases and the V segment lost 6 bases, leaving 3 bases of the junction unmatched. The CDR3: CASSVTGNQPQHF. In DNA, the CDR3 is TGTGCCAGCAGCGTGACAGGGAATCAGCCCCAGCATTTT.

The J gene is TRBJ2-1, the V gene TRBV12-5, with D possibly TRBD2 on 7 matching bases. Germline-derived CDR1 and CDR2 are LGHNT and FRNRAP. The CDR3 runs to 17 residues. V dropped 6 bases and J dropped 9 bases, with 27 bases sitting between them. The CDR3 sequence is CASGETPMGGARGEQFF. CDR3 nucleotide sequence: TGTGCTAGTGGAGAAACCCCCATGGGGGGGGCGCGGGGTGAGCAGTTCTTC.

V gene TRBV2 combines with J gene TRBJ2-7; 7 bases are a match to TRBD2. This CDR3 region has 14 residues. Germline trimming cut 8 bases from V and 4 bases from J; bases unmatched to any gene: 11. The germline gives CDR1 SNHLY, CDR2 FYNNEI. The CDR3: CASLPSGTHYEQYF. The CDR3, as DNA: TGTGCCAGCTTACCGAGCGGGACTCATTACGAGCAGTACTTC.

This chain joins TRBV4-2 and TRBJ1-1, with 9 bases identical to TRBD1. V trimming: 4 bases; J trimming: 1 base; junction bases outside the gene matches: 7. The CDR3 totals 16 residues. The germline V gene encodes CDR1 LGHNA and CDR2 YNFKEQ. The chain's CDR3 is CASSLTGTGTNTEAFF. CDR3 DNA: TGTGCCAGCAGCCTTACCGGGACAGGGACGAACACTGAAGCTTTCTTT.

CDR3: CASSPWTRGGGTEAFF. DNA for the CDR3: TGTGCCAGCAGTCCTTGGACGAGGGGGGGCGGGACTGAAGCTTTCTTT. This chain uses TRBV28 with TRBJ1-1, with a weak D call TRBD1 (6 bases). Trimming removed 5 bases at V and 5 bases at J, with 21 bases between. The germline gives CDR1 MDHEN, CDR2 SYDVKM. CDR3 length: 16 residues.

The chain links TRBV29-1 to TRBJ2-1, with D uncertain. This CDR3 has 12 amino acids. V lost 4 bases and J lost 3, with 7 bases in between. Germline V gives CDR1 SQVTM, CDR2 ANQGSEA. CDR3 amino acids: CSVVASYNEQFF. CDR3 bases: TGCAGCGTTGTCGCCAGCTACAATGAGCAGTTCTTC.

The V and J genes are TRBV7-6 and TRBJ2-2; no reliable D call. This CDR3 is built from 16 residues. The V gene lost 5 bases and the J gene lost 1 base, with 14 bases spanning the gap. CDR1 is SGHVS and CDR2 is FNYEAQ in the germline V gene. CDR3 DNA sequence: TGTGCCAGCAGCCAACGGTACAGACGGAACACCGGGGAGCTGTTTTTT. Amino acids: CASSQRYRRNTGELFF.

The chain combines TRBV19 with TRBJ2-7; possibly TRBD1 for D (6 bases). Germline loops: CDR1 LNHDA, CDR2 SQIVND (reference sequence). The CDR3 has 15 amino acids. Deletions cut 4 bases from V and 0 bases from J, with 13 bases between. Here the CDR3 reads CASSSTGLYSYEQYF. The DNA for the CDR3 is TGTGCCAGTAGTAGCACAGGGCTGTACTCCTACGAGCAGTACTTC.

The chain is built from TRBV28 and TRBJ1-5, with a possible D match to TRBD1 (6 bases). This CDR3 has 17 residues. Per the germline V gene, CDR1 is MDHEN and CDR2 is SYDVKM. V lost 3 bases, J lost 0 bases, and 15 bases lay in between. The CDR3 is CASSLGTLRYSNQPQHF. The CDR3 bases are TGTGCCAGCAGTTTGGGGACATTACGTTATAGCAATCAGCCCCAGCATTTT.

J is TRBJ2-1 and V is TRBV7-9; 8 bases are a match to TRBD2. Germline V CDR1 and CDR2: SEHNR, FQNEAQ (reference sequence). The CDR3 totals 19 residues. The junction had 16 bases not matched to a gene; V was cut back by 5 bases and J by 1 base. The CDR3 region is CASSGTIGVLAGSYNEQFF. CDR3 sequence (DNA): TGTGCCAGCAGCGGTACCATTGGGGTTCTAGCGGGTTCCTACAATGAGCAGTTCTTC.

V and J are TRBV5-4 and TRBJ2-7; tentative D call: TRBD1 (6 bases). V was pared by 4 bases and J by 5 bases, with 13 bases between. Germline loops: CDR1 SGHNT, CDR2 YYREEE (reference sequence). This CDR3 comprises 13 residues. This CDR3 reads CASSQRGSNEQYF. The CDR3 nucleotides are TGTGCCAGCAGCCAAAGGGGGTCTAACGAGCAGTACTTC.

This rearrangement joins TRBV10-3 to TRBJ1-4, with 7 nucleotides matching TRBD1. Germline CDR1 ENHRY, CDR2 SYGVKD. The CDR3 covers 16 residues. The V segment lost 4 bases and the J segment 7 bases; nucleotides outside the gene matches: 12. This chain's CDR3 is CAISAGGGTVGEKLFF. In DNA form, the CDR3 reads TGTGCCATCAGTGCCGGTGGGGGGACAGTTGGTGAAAAACTGTTTTTT.

This clone was counted only a few times. At the DNA level, this CDR3 is encoded by other sequences in the same sample as well. The chain combines TRBV6-1 with TRBJ2-5; 12 nucleotides agree with TRBD2. Trimming took 2 bases from V and 2 from J; bases not matched to a gene: 0. This CDR3 region has 15 residues. The germline CDR1 and CDR2 sequences are MNHNS and SASEGT. CDR3 residues: CASSELAGGQETQYF. CDR3 DNA: TGTGCCAGCAGTGAACTAGCGGGGGGGCAAGAGACCCAGTACTTC.

This clone was found once. The genes are TRBV4-1 and TRBJ2-7, with D possibly TRBD2 on 5 matching bases. CDR3 length equals 15 residues. CDR1 and CDR2 (germline): MGHRA, YSYEKL. Trimming took 0 bases from V and 2 from J, leaving 11 bases between them. CDR3 sequence: CASSQDLADTYEQYF. CDR3 bases: TGCGCCAGCAGCCAAGATCTAGCAGATACCTACGAGCAGTACTTC.

The rearrangement uses TRBV5-1 and TRBJ1-1; D may be TRBD1 (6 bases). The length of the CDR3 is 15 residues. Germline values: CDR1 SGHRS, CDR2 YFSETQ. Trimming took 3 bases from V and 0 from J, leaving 12 bases between them. The CDR3 region is CASSSGTFMNTEAFF. DNA for the CDR3: TGCGCCAGCAGCTCCGGGACATTCATGAACACTGAAGCTTTCTTT. Combining the CDR3 with reference TRBV5-1 and TRBJ1-1 gives the whole variable domain KAGVTQTPRYLIKTRGQQVTLSCSPISGHRSVSWYQQTPGQGLQFLFEYFSETQRNKGNFPGRFSGRQFSNSRSEMNVSTLELGDSALYLCASSSGTFMNTEAFFGQGTRLTVV.

The chain is built from TRBV18 and TRBJ2-5; 9 nucleotides match TRBD2. The V gene's germline CDR1 is KGHSH and CDR2 LQKENI. This CDR3 has 16 residues. J lost 5 bases, V lost 3 bases, and 10 bases had no gene match. The CDR3 DNA is TGTGCCAGCTCACCCCCCGGGACTAGCAAGAGGGAGACCCAGTACTTC. Protein sequence: CASSPPGTSKRETQYF.

The chain links TRBV19 to TRBJ2-1, with 8 bases that match TRBD1. Losses at the gene ends were 8 bases for V and 3 bases for J; bases not matched to a gene: 9. Looked up from germline, CDR1 is LNHDA and CDR2 is SQIVND (reference sequence). The CDR3 sequence is 15 residues long. This chain's CDR3 is CASRADRAFYNEQFF. In DNA form, the CDR3 reads TGTGCCAGTCGGGCGGACAGGGCTTTCTACAATGAGCAGTTCTTC.

The genes are TRBV23-1 and TRBJ2-2; 11 nucleotides line up with TRBD1. TRBV23-1 is treated as an ORF (open reading frame) with a function not yet certain. The CDR3 is 17 residues long. The V gene end was trimmed by 3 bases and the J gene end by 1 base; junction bases not matched to a gene: 4. DNA for the CDR3: TGCGCCAGCAGTCACCCGGGACAGGGGGAGAACACCGGGGAGCTGTTTTTT. Its translation is CASSHPGQGENTGELFF.